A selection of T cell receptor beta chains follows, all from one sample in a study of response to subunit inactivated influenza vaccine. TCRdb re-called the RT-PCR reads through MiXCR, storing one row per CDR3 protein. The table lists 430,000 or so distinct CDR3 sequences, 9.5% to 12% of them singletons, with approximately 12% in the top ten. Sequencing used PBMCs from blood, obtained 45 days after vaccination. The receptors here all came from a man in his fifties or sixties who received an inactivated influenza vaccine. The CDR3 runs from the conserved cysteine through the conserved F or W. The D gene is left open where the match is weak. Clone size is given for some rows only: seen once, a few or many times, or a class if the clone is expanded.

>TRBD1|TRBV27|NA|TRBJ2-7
CASSFWGQGGTYEQYF
TGTGCCAGCAGTTTTTGGGGACAGGGAGGAACCTACGAGCAGTACTTC
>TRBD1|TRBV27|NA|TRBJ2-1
CASTWDRASNEQFF
TGTGCCAGCACCTGGGACAGGGCCAGCAATGAGCAGTTCTTC
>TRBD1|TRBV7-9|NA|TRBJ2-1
CASSSSGQGPYNEQFF
TGTGCCAGCAGCTCCTCGGGACAGGGTCCTTACAATGAGCAGTTCTTC
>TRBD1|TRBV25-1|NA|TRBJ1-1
CASREIGTGGGEAFF
TGTGCCAGCAGGGAAATCGGGACAGGGGGAGGTGAAGCTTTCTTT
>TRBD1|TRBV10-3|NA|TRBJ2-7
CASGGRGPYEQYF
TGTGCCTCAGGGGGCAGGGGCCCCTACGAGCAGTACTTC
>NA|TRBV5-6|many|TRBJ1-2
CASSLRPGWTNYGYTF
TGTGCCAGCAGCTTGAGGCCAGGATGGACTAACTATGGCTACACCTTC
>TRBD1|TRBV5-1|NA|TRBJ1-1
CASSVRTGGKDTEAFF
TGCGCCAGCAGCGTCCGGACAGGGGGCAAGGATACTGAAGCTTTCTTT
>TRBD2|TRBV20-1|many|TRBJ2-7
CSARSPYRTSGGFYEQYF
TGCAGTGCTAGATCCCCCTACCGTACTAGCGGGGGGTTCTACGAGCAGTACTTC
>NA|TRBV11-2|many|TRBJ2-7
CASSLTSEQYF
TGTGCCAGCAGCCTCACCTCCGAGCAGTACTTC
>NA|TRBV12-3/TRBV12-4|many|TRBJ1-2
CASSHSYGYTF
TGTGCCAGCAGCCACAGCTATGGCTACACCTTC
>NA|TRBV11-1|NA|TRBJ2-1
CASSLLRRGQSLDEQFF
TGTGCCAGCAGCTTACTTCGGCGGGGACAGAGTTTAGATGAGCAGTTCTTC
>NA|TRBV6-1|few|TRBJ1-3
CASLGVVGSGNTIYF
TGTGCCAGCCTGGGAGTCGTGGGCTCTGGAAACACCATATATTTT
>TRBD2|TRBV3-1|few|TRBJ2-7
CASSQDWLAGPYEQYF
TGTGCCAGCAGCCAAGATTGGCTAGCGGGACCCTACGAGCAGTACTTC
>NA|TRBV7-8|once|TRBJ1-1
CASSSFVSGLMNTEAFF
TGTGCCAGCAGCTCTTTCGTGAGTGGTCTTATGAACACTGAAGCTTTCTTT
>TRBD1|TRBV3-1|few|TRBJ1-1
CASSRFRRTGAEAFF
TGTGCCAGCAGCCGCTTTCGACGGACAGGAGCTGAAGCTTTCTTT
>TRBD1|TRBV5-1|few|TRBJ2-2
CASSPDRRDTGELFF
TGCGCCAGCAGCCCGGACAGGAGAGATACCGGGGAGCTGTTTTTT
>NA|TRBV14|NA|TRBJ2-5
CASSQGRSGETQYF
TGTGCCAGCAGCCAGGGTCGATCAGGGGAGACCCAGTACTTC
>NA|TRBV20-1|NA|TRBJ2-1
CSARGRVYNEQFF
TGCAGTGCTAGAGGCAGGGTTTACAATGAGCAGTTCTTC
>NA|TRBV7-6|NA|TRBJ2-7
CASSYGTGVEQYF
TGTGCCAGCAGTTATGGGACGGGGGTCGAGCAGTACTTC
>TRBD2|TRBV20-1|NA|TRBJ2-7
CSLLAGEFYEQYF
TGCAGTTTACTAGCGGGAGAGTTTTACGAGCAGTACTTC
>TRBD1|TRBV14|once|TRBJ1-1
CASSPRDRAAEAFF
TGTGCCAGCAGCCCCCGGGACAGGGCGGCGGAAGCTTTCTTT
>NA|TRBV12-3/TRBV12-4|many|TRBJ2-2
CASSFIWANTGELFF
TGTGCCAGCAGTTTTATTTGGGCGAACACCGGGGAGCTGTTTTTT
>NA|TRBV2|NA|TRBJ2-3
CASSEGWRGPDTQYF
TGTGCCAGCAGTGAAGGATGGCGGGGCCCAGATACGCAGTATTTT
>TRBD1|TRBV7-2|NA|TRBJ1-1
CASRRDRGRPEAFF
TGTGCCAGCAGGAGAGACAGGGGGCGTCCTGAAGCTTTCTTT
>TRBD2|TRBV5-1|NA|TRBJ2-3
CASSFPSGSTDTQYF
TGCGCCAGCAGCTTTCCTAGCGGGAGCACAGATACGCAGTATTTT
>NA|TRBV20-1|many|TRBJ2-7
CSARDPAELYEQYF
TGCAGTGCTAGAGATCCAGCAGAACTGTACGAGCAGTACTTC
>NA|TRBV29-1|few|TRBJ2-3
CSVPDYSSTQYF
TGCAGCGTCCCAGACTACTCCAGTACGCAGTATTTT
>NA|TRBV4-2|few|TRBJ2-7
CASSIRLAYEQYF
TGTGCCAGCAGCATCCGACTTGCCTACGAGCAGTACTTC
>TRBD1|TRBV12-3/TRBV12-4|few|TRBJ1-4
CASTKTGELEKLFF
TGTGCCAGCACCAAGACAGGGGAGTTAGAAAAACTGTTTTTT
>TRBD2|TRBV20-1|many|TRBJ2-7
CSASIFGLAGTYEQYF
TGCAGTGCTAGTATCTTCGGGCTAGCGGGAACATACGAGCAGTACTTC
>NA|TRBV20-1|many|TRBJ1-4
CSADPWGKLFF
TGCAGTGCTGATCCGTGGGGTAAACTGTTTTTT
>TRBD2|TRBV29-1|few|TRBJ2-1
CSVEDRAGVEQFF
TGCAGCGTTGAAGATCGGGCGGGGGTAGAGCAGTTCTTC
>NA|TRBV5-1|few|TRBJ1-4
CASSLAGTNEKLFF
TGCGCCAGCAGCCTAGCCGGGACTAATGAAAAACTGTTTTTT
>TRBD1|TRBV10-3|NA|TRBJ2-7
CAIRTGIEQYF
TGTGCCATCAGGACAGGGATCGAGCAGTACTTC
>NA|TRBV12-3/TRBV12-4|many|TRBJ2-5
CASSFNPRETQYF
TGTGCCAGCAGTTTCAACCCCCGGGAGACCCAGTACTTC
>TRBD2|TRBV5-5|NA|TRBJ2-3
CASSGWTSGGLSTDTQYF
TGTGCCAGCAGCGGATGGACTAGCGGGGGCCTTAGCACAGATACGCAGTATTTT
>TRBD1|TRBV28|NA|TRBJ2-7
CASSRTGGMGKQYF
TGTGCCAGCAGCCGGACAGGGGGAATGGGTAAGCAGTACTTC
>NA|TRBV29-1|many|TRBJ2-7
CSSLGTLGEQYF
TGCAGCAGCCTCGGGACGTTGGGCGAGCAGTACTTC
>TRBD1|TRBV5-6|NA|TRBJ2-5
CASSWGQSKVTQYF
TGTGCCAGCAGCTGGGGACAGAGCAAGGTGACCCAGTACTTC
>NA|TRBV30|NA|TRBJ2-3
CAWSGISTDTQYF
TGTGCCTGGAGTGGGATATCCACAGATACGCAGTATTTT
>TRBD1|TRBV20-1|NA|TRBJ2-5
CSARDLDRGQETQYF
TGCAGTGCTAGAGATTTGGACAGGGGGCAAGAGACCCAGTACTTC
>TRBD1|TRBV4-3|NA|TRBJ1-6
CASSQEREDRGAPLHF
TGCGCCAGCAGCCAAGAAAGAGAGGACAGGGGCGCACCCCTCCACTTT
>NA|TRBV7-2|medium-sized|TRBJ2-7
CASSRQGAYEQYF
TGTGCCAGCAGCCGTCAGGGTGCCTACGAGCAGTACTTC
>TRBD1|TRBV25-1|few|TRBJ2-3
CASSVRNRGADTQYF
TGTGCCAGCAGTGTCCGGAACAGGGGCGCAGATACGCAGTATTTT
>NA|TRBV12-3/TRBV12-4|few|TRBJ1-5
CASSLDRGLPQHF
TGTGCCAGCAGTTTAGACAGAGGATTGCCCCAGCATTTT
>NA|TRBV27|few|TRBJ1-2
CAGTGGSANYGYTF
TGTGCCGGGACTGGAGGGTCAGCTAACTATGGCTACACCTTC
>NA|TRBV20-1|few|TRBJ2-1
CSGSFSYNEQFF
TGCAGCGGGTCCTTCTCCTACAATGAGCAGTTCTTC
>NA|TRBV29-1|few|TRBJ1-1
CSVWGISEEAEAFF
TGCAGCGTTTGGGGTATCTCAGAGGAGGCTGAAGCTTTCTTT
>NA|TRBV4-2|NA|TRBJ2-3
CASSPSTRADTQYF
TGTGCCAGCAGTCCTTCGACTAGAGCAGATACGCAGTATTTT
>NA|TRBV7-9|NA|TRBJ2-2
CASSPRASQAGELFF
TGTGCCAGCAGCCCCAGGGCCAGCCAAGCCGGGGAGCTGTTTTTT
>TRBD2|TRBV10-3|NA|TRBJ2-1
CATSRTSGNEQFF
TGTGCCACCAGCCGGACTAGCGGAAATGAGCAGTTCTTC